This T cell receptor beta chain comes out of a study of CD8 T cells in ankylosing spondylitis. Study observations and caveats: It was reported that disease-linked clones were significantly enriched in matched ankylosing spondylitis synovial fluid.

TCRdb redid the calling of the 5' RACE reads with MiXCR, one entry per CDR3 protein. This sample yields 30,000 to 45,000 distinct CDR3 sequences, of which about 6% are seen a single time; about 12% belongs to the top ten. The table lists this clonotype with many counts. Its antigen is still unknown. There are 17 residues in the CDR3. Looked up from germline, CDR1 is SNHLY and CDR2 is FYNNEI. V lost 4 bases to trimming and J lost 4 bases, with 23 bases between them. This TCR was recovered from a male donor with ankylosing spondylitis or in good health (not recorded which). The V and J genes are TRBV2 and TRBJ2-7; D possibly corresponds to TRBD1 (5 bases). Sequenced sample: blood, either unsorted or a sorted T cell fraction (not recorded which). The CDR3 sequence: CASSGATVEAPSYEQYF. The CDR3 region has the DNA TGTGCCAGCAGTGGGGCGACAGTTGAAGCTCCAAGTTACGAGCAGTACTTC. The entire variable domain, with the rest obtained from reference TRBV2 and TRBJ2-7, is as follows: EPEVTQTPSHQVTQMGQEVILRCVPISNHLYFYWYRQILGQKVEFLVSFYNNEISEKSEIFDDQFSVERPDGSNFTLKIRSTKLEDSAMYFCASSGATVEAPSYEQYFGPGTRLTVT.